This is a list of T cell receptor beta chains from one sample in a study of T cell changes during pregnancy in multiple sclerosis. The assay was immunoSEQ multiplex PCR, and TCRdb's table has in-frame clones only and misses some. The table shows 55,000 to 70,000 clones, with roughly 91% occurring only once. The material sequenced was CD4+ T cells from peripheral blood mononuclear cells, taken after pregnancy. The receptors were gathered from a female donor with multiple sclerosis, enrolled in a pregnancy study. The CDR3 runs from the conserved cysteine through the conserved F or W. Each record gives: clone size, D gene, V gene, J gene, CDR3 protein, CDR3 DNA. The D gene is left open where the match is weak. Rows may omit the clone size; those that give it use once, few, many or a size class.

clone size: -; D gene: TRBD2; V gene: TRBV5-6; J gene: TRBJ2-7; CDR3 protein: CASSFGLAGGVYEQYF; CDR3 DNA: TGTGCCAGCAGCTTCGGACTAGCGGGGGGCGTCTACGAGCAGTACTTC
clone size: -; D gene: TRBD2; V gene: TRBV5-6; J gene: TRBJ2-1; CDR3 protein: CASSLIGLADYNEQFF; CDR3 DNA: TGTGCCAGCAGCTTGATCGGACTAGCGGACTACAATGAGCAGTTCTTC
clone size: -; D gene: -; V gene: TRBV5-1; J gene: TRBJ1-1; CDR3 protein: CASSELRPGNTEAFF; CDR3 DNA: TGCGCCAGCAGCGAGCTCAGGCCGGGAAACACTGAAGCTTTCTTT
clone size: -; D gene: -; V gene: TRBV5-6; J gene: TRBJ2-5; CDR3 protein: CASSLVPGLQETQYF; CDR3 DNA: TGTGCCAGCAGCTTGGTACCAGGATTACAAGAGACCCAGTACTTC
clone size: -; D gene: -; V gene: TRBV5-4; J gene: TRBJ2-1; CDR3 protein: CASSTDMGGHNEQFF; CDR3 DNA: TGTGCCAGCAGCACCGACATGGGAGGCCACAATGAGCAGTTCTTC
clone size: -; D gene: TRBD1; V gene: TRBV2; J gene: TRBJ1-6; CDR3 protein: CASRPVDRASNSPLHF; CDR3 DNA: TGTGCCAGCAGGCCTGTGGACAGGGCGAGTAATTCACCCCTCCACTTT
clone size: -; D gene: -; V gene: TRBV6-1; J gene: TRBJ1-5; CDR3 protein: CASSDGHQPQHF; CDR3 DNA: TGTGCCAGCAGTGACGGACACCAGCCCCAGCATTTT
clone size: -; D gene: -; V gene: TRBV29-1; J gene: TRBJ2-7; CDR3 protein: CSVAETTNEQYF; CDR3 DNA: TGCAGCGTTGCGGAGACTACGAACGAGCAGTACTTC
clone size: -; D gene: TRBD2; V gene: TRBV5-1; J gene: TRBJ2-7; CDR3 protein: CASSLVGGSHEQYF; CDR3 DNA: TGCGCCAGCAGCTTGGTGGGAGGGTCACACGAGCAGTACTTC
clone size: once; D gene: TRBD1; V gene: TRBV6-6; J gene: TRBJ1-5; CDR3 protein: CASSFDRGNQPQHF; CDR3 DNA: TGTGCCAGCAGTTTCGACAGGGGAAATCAGCCCCAGCATTTT
clone size: few; D gene: TRBD1; V gene: TRBV9; J gene: TRBJ1-1; CDR3 protein: CASSPRTGGTGEAFF; CDR3 DNA: TGTGCCAGCAGCCCTCGGACAGGGGGAACCGGTGAAGCTTTCTTT
clone size: -; D gene: -; V gene: TRBV21-1; J gene: TRBJ2-5; CDR3 protein: CASSPQRRDRALQETQYF; CDR3 DNA: TGTGCCAGCAGCCCTCAGCGGCGGGACAGGGCACTTCAAGAGACCCAGTACTTC
clone size: -; D gene: -; V gene: TRBV30; J gene: TRBJ1-6; CDR3 protein: CAWSSVYNSPLHF; CDR3 DNA: TGTGCCTGGAGTTCGGTTTATAATTCACCCCTCCACTTT
clone size: -; D gene: -; V gene: TRBV6-5; J gene: TRBJ1-1; CDR3 protein: CASSYKGEGEAFF; CDR3 DNA: TGTGCCAGCAGTTACAAAGGGGAAGGAGAAGCTTTCTTT
clone size: -; D gene: TRBD2; V gene: TRBV5-1; J gene: TRBJ2-2; CDR3 protein: CASSLAPSGGANTGELFF; CDR3 DNA: TGCGCCAGCAGCTTGGCCCCTAGCGGAGGGGCGAACACCGGGGAGCTGTTTTTT
clone size: -; D gene: TRBD1; V gene: TRBV29-1; J gene: TRBJ2-2; CDR3 protein: CSVDQGASGELFF; CDR3 DNA: TGCAGCGTTGATCAGGGGGCATCCGGGGAGCTGTTTTTT
clone size: -; D gene: -; V gene: TRBV27; J gene: TRBJ2-1; CDR3 protein: CASSLRVAVFSYNEQFF; CDR3 DNA: TGTGCCAGCAGTTTACGGGTAGCGGTCTTCTCCTACAATGAGCAGTTCTTC
clone size: -; D gene: TRBD1; V gene: TRBV18; J gene: TRBJ1-4; CDR3 protein: CASSPRQGEKLFF; CDR3 DNA: TGTGCCAGCTCACCCCGACAGGGAGAAAAACTGTTTTTT
clone size: few; D gene: TRBD1; V gene: TRBV30; J gene: TRBJ2-1; CDR3 protein: CAWSSSFTGEKGEQFF; CDR3 DNA: TGTGCCTGGAGTTCGTCCTTCACAGGGGAAAAGGGTGAGCAGTTCTTC
clone size: -; D gene: TRBD2; V gene: TRBV5-1; J gene: TRBJ2-2; CDR3 protein: CASSLGTSGIFTGELFF; CDR3 DNA: TGCGCCAGCAGCTTGGGGACTAGCGGAATTTTCACCGGGGAGCTGTTTTTT
clone size: -; D gene: -; V gene: TRBV5-1; J gene: TRBJ2-6; CDR3 protein: CASSLRGSGANVLTF; CDR3 DNA: TGCGCCAGCAGCTTGAGGGGCTCTGGGGCCAACGTCCTGACTTTC
clone size: -; D gene: TRBD2; V gene: TRBV18; J gene: TRBJ2-3; CDR3 protein: CASSPRVVASGGFTDTQYF; CDR3 DNA: TGTGCCAGCTCACCACGGGTCGTGGCTAGCGGGGGGTTCACAGATACGCAGTATTTT
clone size: -; D gene: TRBD1; V gene: TRBV30; J gene: TRBJ1-4; CDR3 protein: CAWRDRGAGSEKLFF; CDR3 DNA: TGTGCCTGGAGGGACAGGGGCGCCGGGAGTGAAAAACTGTTTTTT
clone size: -; D gene: -; V gene: TRBV2; J gene: TRBJ2-1; CDR3 protein: CASSLSSYNEQFF; CDR3 DNA: TGTGCCAGCAGCTTGAGCTCCTACAATGAGCAGTTCTTC
clone size: -; D gene: -; V gene: TRBV5-1; J gene: TRBJ1-2; CDR3 protein: CASSFLSNYGYTF; CDR3 DNA: TGCGCCAGCAGTTTCCTCAGTAACTATGGCTACACCTTC
clone size: -; D gene: TRBD1; V gene: TRBV29-1; J gene: TRBJ1-1; CDR3 protein: CSVWTGLNTEAFF; CDR3 DNA: TGCAGCGTCTGGACAGGCTTAAACACTGAAGCTTTCTTT
clone size: -; D gene: -; V gene: TRBV11-2; J gene: TRBJ1-6; CDR3 protein: CASSLGGPEPYNSPLHF; CDR3 DNA: TGTGCCAGCAGCTTAGGAGGTCCAGAGCCCTATAATTCACCCCTCCACTTT